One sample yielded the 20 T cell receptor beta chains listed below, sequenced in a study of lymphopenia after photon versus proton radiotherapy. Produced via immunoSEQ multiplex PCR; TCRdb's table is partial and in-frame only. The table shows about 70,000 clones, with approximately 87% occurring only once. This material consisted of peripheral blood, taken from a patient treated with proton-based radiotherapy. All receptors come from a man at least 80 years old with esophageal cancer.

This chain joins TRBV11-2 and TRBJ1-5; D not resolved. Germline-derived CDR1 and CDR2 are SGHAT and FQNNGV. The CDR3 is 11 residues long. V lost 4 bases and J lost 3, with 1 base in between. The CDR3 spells CASSSNQPQHF. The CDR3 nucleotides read TGTGCCAGCAGCTCCAATCAGCCCCAGCATTTT.

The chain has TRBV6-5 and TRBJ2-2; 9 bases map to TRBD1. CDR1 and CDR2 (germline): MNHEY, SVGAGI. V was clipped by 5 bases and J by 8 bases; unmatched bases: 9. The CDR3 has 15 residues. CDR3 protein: CASSQIQGAVGELFF. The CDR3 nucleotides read TGTGCCAGCAGTCAAATACAGGGGGCGGTTGGGGAGCTGTTTTTT.

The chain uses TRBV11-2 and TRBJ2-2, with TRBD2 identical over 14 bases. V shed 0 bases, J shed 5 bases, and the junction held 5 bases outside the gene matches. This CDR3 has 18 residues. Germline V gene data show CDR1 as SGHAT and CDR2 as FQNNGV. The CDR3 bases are TGTGCCAGCAGCTTAGAGGCGGGACTAGCGGGGGAAACCGGGGAGCTGTTTTTT. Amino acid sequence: CASSLEAGLAGETGELFF.

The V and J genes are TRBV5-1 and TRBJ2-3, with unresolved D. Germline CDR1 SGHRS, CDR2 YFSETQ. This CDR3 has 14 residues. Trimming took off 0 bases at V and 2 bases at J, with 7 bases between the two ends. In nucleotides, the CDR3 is TGCGCCAGCAGCTTGGCCAGAACCACAGATACGCAGTATTTT. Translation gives CASSLARTTDTQYF.

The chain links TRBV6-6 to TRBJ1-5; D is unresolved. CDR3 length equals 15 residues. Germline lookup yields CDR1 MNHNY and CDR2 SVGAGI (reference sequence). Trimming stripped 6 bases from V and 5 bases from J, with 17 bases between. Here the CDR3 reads CASSSHGAHDQPQHF. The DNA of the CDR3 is TGTGCCAGCAGCTCCCACGGCGCCCATGATCAGCCCCAGCATTTT.

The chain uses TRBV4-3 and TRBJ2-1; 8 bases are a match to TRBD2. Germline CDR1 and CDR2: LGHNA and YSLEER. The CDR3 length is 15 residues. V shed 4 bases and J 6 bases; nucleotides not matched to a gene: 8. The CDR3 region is CASSPRAGGRNEQFF. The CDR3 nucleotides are TGCGCCAGCAGCCCCCGCGCGGGGGGACGCAATGAGCAGTTCTTC.

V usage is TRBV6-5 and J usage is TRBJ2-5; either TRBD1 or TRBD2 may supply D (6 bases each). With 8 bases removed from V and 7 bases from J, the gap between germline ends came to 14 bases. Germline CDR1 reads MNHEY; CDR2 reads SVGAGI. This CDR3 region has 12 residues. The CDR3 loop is CASGGGSVTQYF. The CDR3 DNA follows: TGTGCCAGCGGAGGGGGTTCGGTGACCCAGTACTTC.

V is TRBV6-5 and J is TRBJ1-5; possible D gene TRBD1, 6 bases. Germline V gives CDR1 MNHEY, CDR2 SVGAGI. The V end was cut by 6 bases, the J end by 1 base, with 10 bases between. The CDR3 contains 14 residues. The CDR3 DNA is TGTGCCAGCAGGTCCGACAGGAGCAATCAGCCCCAGCATTTT. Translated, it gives CASRSDRSNQPQHF.

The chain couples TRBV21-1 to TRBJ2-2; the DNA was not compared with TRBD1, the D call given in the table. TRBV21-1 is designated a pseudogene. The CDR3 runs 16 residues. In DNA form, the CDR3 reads TGTGCCAGGAATCTACGGGGACAGGGGGATCCCGGGGAGCTGTTTTTT. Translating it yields CARNLRGQGDPGELFF.

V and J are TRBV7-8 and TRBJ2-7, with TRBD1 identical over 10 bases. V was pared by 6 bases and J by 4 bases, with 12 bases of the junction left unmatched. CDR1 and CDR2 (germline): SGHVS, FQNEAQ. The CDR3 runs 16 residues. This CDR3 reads CASSQKLGTGEYEQYF. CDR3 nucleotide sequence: TGTGCCAGCAGTCAGAAGCTGGGGACAGGGGAGTACGAGCAGTACTTC. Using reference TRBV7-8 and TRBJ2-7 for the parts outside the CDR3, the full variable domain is GAGVSQSPRYKVAKRGQDVALRCDPISGHVSLFWYQQALGQGPEFLTYFQNEAQLDKSGLPSDRFFAERPEGSVSTLKIQRTQQEDSAVYLCASSQKLGTGEYEQYFGPGTRLTVT.

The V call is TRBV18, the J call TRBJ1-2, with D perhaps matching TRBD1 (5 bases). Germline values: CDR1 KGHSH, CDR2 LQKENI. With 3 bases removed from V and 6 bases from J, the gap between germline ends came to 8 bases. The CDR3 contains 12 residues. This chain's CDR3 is CASSPDRHGYTF. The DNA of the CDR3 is TGTGCCAGCTCACCTGACAGACATGGCTACACCTTC.

The DNA of the CDR3 is TGTGCCAGCAGCTCAACTGGACAGGGGCAAGAGACCCAGTACTTC. It specifies CASSSTGQGQETQYF. The V and J genes are TRBV7-2 and TRBJ2-5, with 9 bases that match TRBD1. The CDR3 sequence is 15 residues long. The germline V gene has CDR1 SGHTA and CDR2 FQGNSA. V was clipped by 4 bases and J by 2 bases; unmatched bases: 5.

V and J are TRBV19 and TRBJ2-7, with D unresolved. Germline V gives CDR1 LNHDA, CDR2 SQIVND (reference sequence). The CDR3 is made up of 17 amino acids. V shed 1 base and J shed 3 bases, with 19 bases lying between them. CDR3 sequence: CASSIVLMTPSRYEQYF. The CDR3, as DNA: TGTGCCAGTAGTATAGTCCTGATGACCCCATCACGCTACGAGCAGTACTTC.

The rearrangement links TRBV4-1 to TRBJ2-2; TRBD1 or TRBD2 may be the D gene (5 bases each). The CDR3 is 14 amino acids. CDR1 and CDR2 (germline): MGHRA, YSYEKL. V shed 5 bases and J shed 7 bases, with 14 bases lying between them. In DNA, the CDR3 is TGCGCCAGCAGCACGGGACCCATGGGCGGGGAGCTGTTTTTT. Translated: CASSTGPMGGELFF.

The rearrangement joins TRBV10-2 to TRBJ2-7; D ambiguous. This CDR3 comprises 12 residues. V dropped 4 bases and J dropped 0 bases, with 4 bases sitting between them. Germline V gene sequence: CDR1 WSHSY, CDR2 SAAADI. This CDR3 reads CASSAYSYEQYF. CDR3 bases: TGCGCCAGCAGTGCCTACTCCTACGAGCAGTACTTC.

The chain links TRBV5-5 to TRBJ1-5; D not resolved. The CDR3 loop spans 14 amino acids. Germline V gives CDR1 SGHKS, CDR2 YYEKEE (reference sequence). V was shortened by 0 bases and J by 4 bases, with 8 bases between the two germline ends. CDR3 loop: CASSLVGSNQPQHF. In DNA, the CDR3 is TGTGCCAGCAGCTTGGTGGGATCGAATCAGCCCCAGCATTTT.

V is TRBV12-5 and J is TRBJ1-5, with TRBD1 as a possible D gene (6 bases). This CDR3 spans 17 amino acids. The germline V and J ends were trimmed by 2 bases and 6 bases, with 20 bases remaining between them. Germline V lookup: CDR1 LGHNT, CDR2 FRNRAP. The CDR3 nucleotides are TGTGCTAGTGGTTTGCTAAATAACAGGGCATGGGCTCAGCCCCAGCATTTT. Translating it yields CASGLLNNRAWAQPQHF.

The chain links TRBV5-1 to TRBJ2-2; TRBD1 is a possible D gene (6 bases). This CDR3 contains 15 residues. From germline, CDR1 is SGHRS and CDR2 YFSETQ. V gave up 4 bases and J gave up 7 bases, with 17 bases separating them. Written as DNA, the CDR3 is TGCGCCAGCAGCCCCGGACAGCGACGTGGCGGGGAGCTGTTTTTT. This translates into CASSPGQRRGGELFF. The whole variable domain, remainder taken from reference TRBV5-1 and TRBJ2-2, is KAGVTQTPRYLIKTRGQQVTLSCSPISGHRSVSWYQQTPGQGLQFLFEYFSETQRNKGNFPGRFSGRQFSNSRSEMNVSTLELGDSALYLCASSPGQRRGGELFFGEGSRLTVL.

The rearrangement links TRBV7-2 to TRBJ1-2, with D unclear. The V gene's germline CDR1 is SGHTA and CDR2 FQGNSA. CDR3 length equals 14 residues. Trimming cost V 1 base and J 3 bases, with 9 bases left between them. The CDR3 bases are TGTGCCAGCAGCTTAGGGGGTGGAGACTATGGCTACACCTTC. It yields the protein CASSLGGGDYGYTF.

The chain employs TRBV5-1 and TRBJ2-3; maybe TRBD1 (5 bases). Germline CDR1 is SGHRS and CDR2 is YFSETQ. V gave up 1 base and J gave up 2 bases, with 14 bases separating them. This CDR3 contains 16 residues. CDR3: CASSLKIGDDTDTQYF. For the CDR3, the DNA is TGCGCCAGCAGCTTGAAAATAGGGGATGACACAGATACGCAGTATTTT.